This T cell receptor (beta chain) was recorded in a study of T cell responses to AZD1222 COVID-19 vaccine. Germline assignment: CDR1 LNHDA and CDR2 SQIVND (reference sequence). This CDR3 is built from 12 residues. The ends were cut back, 6 bases at V and 9 bases at J, with 9 bases in the middle. This clone has more than one count but fewer than ten. What it binds is not known. Assay used: immunoSEQ multiplex PCR; TCRdb lists only in-frame clones, some missing. The profile shows some 130,000 clones, about 89% of them singletons. Study-wide points: Donors skewed white British and female; clonal diversity was possibly underestimated. Elevations in Spike-specific TCR breadth and depth followed administration of two AZD1222 doses. Of spike-specific TCRs, nearly half reportedly target regions left unmutated in variants.

This rearrangement joins TRBV19 to TRBJ1-6; no reliable D call. This sequence originates from an adult who received the AZD1222 COVID-19 vaccine. The sequencing here drew on peripheral blood, taken 28 days after the second AZD1222 dose. CDR3 DNA: TGTGCCAGTAGCTCGACGGCTTCACCCCTCCACTTT. Translated: CASSSTASPLHF.